The clone carrying this TCR beta chain came up many times. Its target is unknown. This sample was included in a study of T-cell memory formation after mild COVID-19. Study-level background: There were largely donor-specific TCR clusters. Points from the study as a whole: While clones contracting from day 15 to 85 were balanced between CD4 and CD8, later expanders leaned CD4+.

CDR3 length: 15 amino acids. The J segment lost 2 bases and the V segment lost 5 bases, leaving 6 bases of the junction unmatched. TCRdb called the 5' RACE reads again in MiXCR, with one record for every CDR3 protein. Of 450,000 to 650,000 distinct CDR3 sequences listed, approximately 21% were seen once; the top ten hold 7% to 9%. The V call is TRBV12-3 or TRBV12-4, the J call TRBJ2-5, with TRBD1 identical over 9 bases. Input material: PBMCs or a T cell subset sorted from them (not recorded which). This TCR derives from an adult woman who had mild COVID-19 (a few samples of this study predate the infection). Cell type and time point are not known. Here the CDR3 reads CASSPDRGFQETQYF. The DNA for the CDR3 is TGTGCCAGCAGTCCGGACAGGGGATTTCAAGAGACCCAGTACTTC.